The clone carrying this T cell receptor beta chain has just a few counts. Sequencing used immunoSEQ multiplex PCR; TCRdb keeps in-frame clones, though not all of them. The top ten clones hold approximately 3.5% of a sample with 300,000 to 350,000 clones, 91% of them seen once. V was pared by 6 bases and J by 7 bases, with 6 bases of the junction left unmatched. CDR1 and CDR2 (germline): KGHSH, LQKENI. This CDR3 has 14 residues. This sample is drawn from a study of blood T cell repertoires in COVID-19. The chain couples TRBV18 to TRBJ1-5; TRBD1 aligns across 10 bases. The source material was peripheral blood. The sequence was obtained from a woman under 30 who had recovered from COVID-19. This CDR3 reads CASSPGTGVQPQHF. DNA of the CDR3: TGTGCCAGCTCGCCCGGGACAGGGGTACAGCCCCAGCATTTT.